These T cell receptor beta chains were read from a single sample in a study of radiation and T cells in renal cell carcinoma. Produced via immunoSEQ multiplex PCR; TCRdb's table is partial and in-frame only. The data show about 78,000 clones, about nine tenths seen once. Source: blood, taken from a patient whose treatment included radiotherapy and nephrectomy. These receptors were taken from a woman in her 70s with renal cell carcinoma. Both conserved end residues are part of each CDR3. A D gene is named only where the DNA matches it firmly. A row's size may be missing; if present it is once, few, many or a size class.

D,J,size,V,DNA,CDR3
NA,TRBJ2-3,NA,TRBV19,TGTGCCAGTAGTATTGGGCAGGGAATTATTGGTACGCAGTATTTT,CASSIGQGIIGTQYF
NA,TRBJ1-6,NA,TRBV4-1,TGCGCCAGCAGCCAAGAGGCCGGGGGGCTCTCCTATAATTCACCCCTCCACTTT,CASSQEAGGLSYNSPLHF
TRBD2,TRBJ2-1,NA,TRBV28,TGTGCCAGCAGTCGGATTGGACTAGCGGGGTCATACTCCTACAATGAGCAGTTCTTC,CASSRIGLAGSYSYNEQFF
TRBD1,TRBJ2-7,NA,TRBV9,TGTGCCAGCAGCCCGGGACAGACCTACGAGCAGTACTTC,CASSPGQTYEQYF
NA,TRBJ2-2,NA,TRBV5-4,TGTGCCAGCAGCTTGGGGGGAGACACCGGGGAGCTGTTTTTT,CASSLGGDTGELFF
NA,TRBJ2-7,NA,TRBV23-1,TGCGCCAGCAGTCAATCGAAAAGGGACGGACTCTCCTACGAGCAGTACTTC,CASSQSKRDGLSYEQYF
NA,TRBJ1-6,NA,TRBV30,TGTGCCTGGAGTGTTGGGGGAGGGCCCAAGTTT,CAWSVGGGPKF
NA,TRBJ1-2,NA,TRBV27,TGTGCCAGCAGTTTATACAGGGCGGGCTATGGCTACACCTTC,CASSLYRAGYGYTF
NA,TRBJ2-5,NA,TRBV5-4,TGTGCCAGCAGCTTGGGGACCCCCAGGGGTCAAGAGACCCAGTACTTC,CASSLGTPRGQETQYF
TRBD2,TRBJ2-7,NA,TRBV11-2,TGTGCCAGCAGCTTAGATGACGCCGGACTAGCGGGGGCTCTCTACGAGCAGTACTTC,CASSLDDAGLAGALYEQYF
NA,TRBJ1-4,NA,TRBV11-3,TGTGCCAGCAGCTTAGATGAAAAACTGTTTTTT,CASSLDEKLFF
TRBD1,TRBJ1-2,NA,TRBV28,TGTGCCAGCAGGGGACAGGGAGTTAGGGGCTATGGCTACACCTTC,CASRGQGVRGYGYTF
TRBD1,TRBJ1-1,NA,TRBV23-1,TGCGCCAGCAGTCATTACATTCCGGGACAGGGGGCTGAAGCTTTCTTT,CASSHYIPGQGAEAFF
NA,TRBJ1-2,NA,TRBV19,TGTGCCAGTAGTACCGGACGGCATGAAGGCTACACCTTC,CASSTGRHEGYTF
NA,TRBJ1-6,once,TRBV7-9,TGTGCCAGCAGCTTAGCGGAACAGGGAGATTCACCCCTCCACTTT,CASSLAEQGDSPLHF
NA,TRBJ2-1,NA,TRBV5-1,TGCGCCAGCACACAGAATGAGCAGTTCTTC,CASTQNEQFF
NA,TRBJ1-4,NA,TRBV7-2,TGTGCCAGCAGCTCCCGCAGTAACGAAAAACTGTTTTTT,CASSSRSNEKLFF
NA,TRBJ1-1,NA,TRBV19,TGTGCCAGTAGTATAGATAGCTTGAACACTGAAGCTTTCTTT,CASSIDSLNTEAFF